This T cell receptor (beta chain) was identified during a study of T cells after yellow fever vaccination. TCRdb reprocessed the 5' RACE reads with MiXCR, giving one entry per CDR3 protein. The sample has a few hundred thousand distinct CDR3 sequences, around 16% seen once. Germline CDR1 reads SEHNR; CDR2 reads FQNEAQ (reference sequence). With 2 bases removed from V and 4 bases from J, the gap between germline ends came to 14 bases. The CDR3 runs to 15 residues. This chain uses TRBV7-9 with TRBJ2-5, with D maybe TRBD2 (5 bases). This material consisted of PBMCs, taken 5 days after the first yellow fever vaccination. The sequence derives from a man between 18 and 29 years old who received the YFV17D yellow fever vaccine. The DNA for the CDR3 is TGTGCCAGCAGCTTAAGAGGAGAGGCGGGAGAGACCCAGTACTTC. It is translated as CASSLRGEAGETQYF.